The next 29 T cell receptor beta chains were all read from a single sample in a study of PD-L1 blockade in urothelial cancer. Sequenced by immunoSEQ multiplex PCR; TCRdb stores in-frame clones only, minus some. The sample has about 38,000 clones; around 88% are singletons. The sample consisted of PBMCs, taken around atezolizumab (anti-PD-L1) treatment. Source of these receptors: a man in his sixties with urothelial cancer.

This chain connects TRBV7-9 to TRBJ2-3, with 13 bases lining up with TRBD2. Germline trimming cut 2 bases from V and 10 bases from J; bases unmatched to any gene: 9. Per germline, CDR1 SEHNR and CDR2 FQNEAQ (reference sequence). The CDR3 sequence is 16 residues long. CDR3 residues: CASSLPLGLAGVSQYF. The CDR3 DNA reads as TGTGCCAGCAGCTTACCCCTCGGACTAGCGGGGGTTTCGCAGTATTTT.

The chain recombines TRBV4-3 with TRBJ2-5; D is ambiguous. V lost 0 bases and J lost 1, with 9 bases in between. CDR3 length: 15 residues. Germline lookup yields CDR1 LGHNA and CDR2 YSLEER. CDR3 sequence (DNA): TGCGCCAGCAGCCAAGATGGAAGGAGCCAAGAGACCCAGTACTTC. Protein: CASSQDGRSQETQYF.

The chain is built from TRBV5-6 and TRBJ2-7; D may be TRBD2 (6 bases). This CDR3 is built from 14 residues. CDR1 and CDR2 (germline): SGHDT, YYEEEE. Trimming cost V 1 base and J 7 bases, with 15 bases left between them. The CDR3 DNA reads as TGTGCCAGCAGCTTGATGGTCAGGGCGGGAGAGCAGTACTTC. It encodes CASSLMVRAGEQYF.

The chain has TRBV7-8 and TRBJ2-7; 11 positions agree with TRBD2. Per germline, CDR1 SGHVS and CDR2 FQNEAQ. The CDR3 extends over 15 amino acids. V lost 1 base, J lost 3 bases, and 2 bases stayed unmatched. The CDR3, as DNA: TGTGCCAGCAGCTTAGGACTAGCGGGAAACTACGAGCAGTACTTC. It yields the protein CASSLGLAGNYEQYF.

This chain joins TRBV6-5 and TRBJ2-4, with 8 bases lining up with TRBD1. The V and J ends lost 6 bases and 6 bases, in that order; junction bases with no gene match: 7. This CDR3 contains 14 residues. The germline V gene encodes CDR1 MNHEY and CDR2 SVGAGI. CDR3 amino acids: CASSPQGVGNIQYF. The CDR3 region has the DNA TGTGCCAGCAGCCCACAGGGGGTAGGAAACATTCAGTACTTC.

The rearrangement uses TRBV9 and TRBJ1-2, with TRBD1 as a possible D gene (5 bases). V was trimmed by 3 bases and J by 0 bases, leaving 12 bases between them. The CDR3 totals 15 residues. The germline V gene encodes CDR1 SGDLS and CDR2 YYNGEE. The CDR3 loop reads CASSGGPGANYGYTF. The CDR3 region has the DNA TGTGCCAGCAGCGGGGGACCGGGAGCTAACTATGGCTACACCTTC.

The V gene is TRBV27, the J gene TRBJ1-3; no clear D. The CDR3 contains 13 residues. V lost 7 bases to trimming and J lost 0 bases, with 7 bases between them. Germline values: CDR1 MNHEY, CDR2 SMNVEV (reference sequence). CDR3 in amino acids: CASKRFSGNTIYF. The CDR3, as DNA: TGTGCCAGCAAGAGGTTCTCTGGAAACACCATATATTTT.

This chain uses TRBV6-1 with TRBJ2-1; maybe TRBD2 (7 bases). Germline V gene lookup returns CDR1 MNHNS and CDR2 SASEGT. Between the trimmed V and J ends, which lost 6 bases and 5 bases, there was a span of 17 bases. The length of the CDR3 is 15 residues. CDR3 sequence reads: CASRVLGGANNEQFF. Here the CDR3 DNA reads TGTGCCAGCAGGGTTTTAGGGGGGGCCAACAATGAGCAGTTCTTC.

The gene calls are TRBV10-3 and TRBJ2-7; 9 bases fit TRBD1. Germline values: CDR1 ENHRY, CDR2 SYGVKD. There are 13 residues in the CDR3. The V gene end was trimmed by 8 bases and the J gene end by 7 bases; junction bases not matched to a gene: 9. This CDR3 reads CAISGQGIGEQYF. CDR3 nucleotides: TGTGCCATCTCGGGACAGGGTATCGGGGAGCAGTACTTC.

The chain recombines TRBV5-1 with TRBJ1-1, with D possibly matching TRBD1 (5 bases). V was cut by 4 bases and J by 5 bases, with 12 bases left in between. The germline V gene has CDR1 SGHRS and CDR2 YFSETQ. This CDR3 comprises 13 residues. CDR3 in DNA: TGCGCCAGCAGCAATCAGGGTATGACTGAAGCTTTCTTT. Translation gives CASSNQGMTEAFF.

J is TRBJ2-3 and V is TRBV9, with D perhaps TRBD2 (6 bases). This CDR3 has 18 residues. The germline V gene encodes CDR1 SGDLS and CDR2 YYNGEE. V was shortened by 0 bases and J by 6 bases, with 23 bases between the two germline ends. In DNA form, the CDR3 reads TGTGCCAGCAGCGTAGCTACCTCGGGGGAAGTCCGTAAGGATACGCAGTATTTT. Encoded protein: CASSVATSGEVRKDTQYF.

The rearrangement joins TRBV5-6 to TRBJ1-5, with 10 bases aligning to TRBD1. Germline lookup yields CDR1 SGHDT and CDR2 YYEEEE. V was clipped by 3 bases and J by 11 bases; unmatched bases: 8. The CDR3 runs 14 residues. CDR3 residues: CASSSRQGATSQHF. Written as DNA, the CDR3 is TGTGCCAGCAGCTCCCGACAGGGGGCCACTTCCCAGCATTTT.

This clone showed up just once. This chain uses TRBV4-1 with TRBJ2-5; TRBD2 agrees at 12 bases. There are 17 residues in the CDR3. The V gene end was trimmed by 1 base and the J gene end by 5 bases; junction bases not matched to a gene: 8. From germline, CDR1 is MGHRA and CDR2 YSYEKL. CDR3 sequence reads: CASSQVLLAGGRETQYF. The CDR3 bases are TGCGCCAGCAGCCAAGTCCTACTAGCGGGGGGCAGGGAGACCCAGTACTTC.

J is TRBJ1-5 and V is TRBV5-5; D unclear. CDR3 length: 17 residues. From germline, CDR1 is SGHKS and CDR2 YYEKEE (reference sequence). Trimming shortened V by 0 bases and J by 1 base, and 14 bases separated the two germline ends. CDR3 sequence reads: CASSLEGGVGSNQPQHF. For the CDR3, the DNA is TGTGCCAGCAGCTTGGAGGGAGGAGTGGGAAGCAATCAGCCCCAGCATTTT.

This chain connects TRBV7-9 to TRBJ2-7; D uncertain. This CDR3 spans 12 amino acids. CDR1 SEHNR and CDR2 FQNEAQ come from the germline V gene (reference sequence). The germline V and J ends were trimmed by 8 bases and 2 bases, with 10 bases remaining between them. In nucleotides, the CDR3 is TGTGCCAGCCAGCCGGAGACCTACGAGCAGTACTTC. Its translation is CASQPETYEQYF.

The chain couples TRBV6-1 to TRBJ1-1, with D maybe TRBD1 (6 bases). Trimming removed 1 base from V and 7 bases from J, with 13 bases in between. Germline V gene sequence: CDR1 MNHNS, CDR2 SASEGT. The CDR3 totals 14 residues. The CDR3 DNA follows: TGTGCCAGCAGTGAAGTTTCAGGGGTGAGTGAAGCTTTCTTT. Translating gives CASSEVSGVSEAFF.

This sequence joins TRBV9 and TRBJ2-5; 13 bases align to TRBD2. The length of the CDR3 is 17 residues. Germline V gene lookup returns CDR1 SGDLS and CDR2 YYNGEE. The V segment lost 3 bases and the J segment 2 bases; nucleotides outside the gene matches: 7. For the CDR3, the DNA is TGTGCCAGCAGCGGGACTAGCGGGGGAGGGGGACAAGAGACCCAGTACTTC. The encoded protein is CASSGTSGGGGQETQYF.

V usage is TRBV4-3 and J usage is TRBJ1-4; no definite D call. Germline values: CDR1 LGHNA, CDR2 YSLEER. This CDR3 has 15 amino acids. The V end was cut by 1 base, the J end by 8 bases, with 14 bases between. CDR3 DNA sequence: TGCGCCAGCAGCCAAGTACCAGCCTCGGGGGAAAAACTGTTTTTT. Translated, it gives CASSQVPASGEKLFF.

The rearrangement uses TRBV23-1 and TRBJ2-2; 9 nucleotides agree with TRBD1. TRBV23-1 qualifies as an ORF whose function is uncertain. The CDR3 has 17 residues. After removal of 1 base from V and 0 bases from J, the junction contained 3 bases not matched to a gene. The CDR3 nucleotides are TGCGCCAGCAGTCAATATACAGGGGGCGCGAACACCGGGGAGCTGTTTTTT. Encoded protein: CASSQYTGGANTGELFF.

The rearrangement uses TRBV5-1 and TRBJ2-1, with D hard to call. The CDR3 totals 12 residues. The germline V and J ends were trimmed by 2 bases and 10 bases, with 10 bases remaining between them. CDR1 and CDR2 (germline): SGHRS, YFSETQ. The CDR3 loop reads CASSFRGQEQFF. The CDR3 bases are TGCGCCAGCAGCTTTCGAGGTCAAGAGCAGTTCTTC.

The chain carries TRBV28 and TRBJ2-2, with TRBD2 matching over 16 bases. Losses at the gene ends were 7 bases for V and 5 bases for J; bases not matched to a gene: 7. The CDR3 loop spans 17 amino acids. CDR1 is MDHEN, CDR2 SYDVKM, per germline. The CDR3 nucleotides are TGTGCCAGCAAAGGGACTAGCGGGAGGGCCGGAACCGGGGAGCTGTTTTTT. This translates into CASKGTSGRAGTGELFF. The entire variable domain, with the rest obtained from reference TRBV28 and TRBJ2-2, is as follows: DVKVTQSSRYLVKRTGEKVFLECVQDMDHENMFWYRQDPGLGLRLIYFSYDVKMKEKGDIPEGYSVSREKKERFSLILESASTNQTSMYLCASKGTSGRAGTGELFFGEGSRLTVL.

This chain connects TRBV6-1 to TRBJ2-2, with 8 positions matching TRBD1. After removal of 2 bases from V and 6 bases from J, the junction contained 11 bases not matched to a gene. The germline gives CDR1 MNHNS, CDR2 SASEGT. This CDR3 has 17 amino acids. The CDR3 bases are TGTGCCAGCAGTGAATCACTCCTGCAGGGGGCCCCCGGGGAGCTGTTTTTT. It encodes CASSESLLQGAPGELFF.

The V gene is TRBV28, the J gene TRBJ1-5; D may be TRBD1 (5 bases). V was trimmed by 7 bases and J by 6 bases, leaving 13 bases between them. CDR3 length: 13 amino acids. The V gene's germline CDR1 is MDHEN and CDR2 SYDVKM. CDR3 protein: CASMGGLSQPQHF. The CDR3 DNA reads as TGTGCCAGCATGGGGGGTTTAAGTCAGCCCCAGCATTTT. Drawing the rest from reference TRBV28 and TRBJ1-5, the complete variable domain is DVKVTQSSRYLVKRTGEKVFLECVQDMDHENMFWYRQDPGLGLRLIYFSYDVKMKEKGDIPEGYSVSREKKERFSLILESASTNQTSMYLCASMGGLSQPQHFGDGTRLSIL.

This clone occurred once. The chain carries TRBV4-3 and TRBJ2-7; D perhaps matches TRBD1 (5 bases). The V end lost 2 bases, the J end lost 2 bases, and 13 bases lay between the germline ends. This CDR3 has 15 residues. Germline lookup yields CDR1 LGHNA and CDR2 YSLEER. The CDR3 DNA reads as TGCGCCAGCAGCCAACAGGTAGGGGTCACCTACGAGCAGTACTTC. Translated, it gives CASSQQVGVTYEQYF.

The J gene is TRBJ1-1, the V gene TRBV6-5; D is ambiguous. This CDR3 is 13 amino acids long. Per germline, CDR1 MNHEY and CDR2 SVGAGI. Trimming cost V 4 bases and J 5 bases, with 11 bases left between them. CDR3 residues: CASSWGRGTEAFF. CDR3 nucleotide sequence: TGTGCCAGCAGTTGGGGTCGGGGAACTGAAGCTTTCTTT.

The chain uses TRBV6-1 and TRBJ2-7; TRBD1 matches at 8 bases. The CDR3 runs to 15 residues. Germline CDR1 reads MNHNS; CDR2 reads SASEGT. The V and J ends lost 2 bases and 7 bases, in that order; junction bases with no gene match: 10. This chain's CDR3 is CASSETGQGAMEQYF. The DNA for the CDR3 is TGTGCCAGCAGTGAAACTGGGCAGGGGGCGATGGAGCAGTACTTC.

V gene TRBV5-1 combines with J gene TRBJ2-6, with 7 nucleotides matching TRBD2. After removal of 2 bases from V and 0 bases from J, the junction contained 2 bases not matched to a gene. The CDR3 totals 16 residues. Germline V CDR1 and CDR2: SGHRS, YFSETQ. CDR3 residues: CASSFWTSSGANVLTF. As DNA, the CDR3 is TGCGCCAGCAGCTTCTGGACTAGCTCTGGGGCCAACGTCCTGACTTTC.

The chain joins TRBV5-4 to TRBJ2-5; 7 nucleotides match TRBD2. The germline gives CDR1 SGHNT, CDR2 YYREEE (reference sequence). V lost 4 bases, J lost 5 bases, and 8 bases stayed unmatched. This CDR3 is 14 amino acids long. CDR3 DNA sequence: TGTGCCAGCAGCCCTCCGGGACTACGGGAGACCCAGTACTTC. It codes for CASSPPGLRETQYF. Variable domain in full (rest from reference TRBV5-4 and TRBJ2-5): ETGVTQSPTHLIKTRGQQVTLRCSSQSGHNTVSWYQQALGQGPQFIFQYYREEENGRGNFPPRFSGLQFPNYSSELNVNALELDDSALYLCASSPPGLRETQYFGPGTRLLVL.

CDR3 region: CASSVAGFGSYNEQFF. In DNA form, the CDR3 reads TGTGCCAGCAGCGTAGCAGGGTTCGGCTCCTACAATGAGCAGTTCTTC. The chain combines TRBV9 with TRBJ2-1, with TRBD1 as a possible D gene (5 bases). Germline V gene sequence: CDR1 SGDLS, CDR2 YYNGEE. V lost 0 bases, J lost 0 bases, and 10 bases lay in between. The CDR3 consists of 16 residues. The full variable domain, rest sourced from reference TRBV9 and TRBJ2-1, is DSGVTQTPKHLITATGQRVTLRCSPRSGDLSVYWYQQSLDQGLQFLIQYYNGEERAKGNILERFSAQQFPDLHSELNLSSLELGDSALYFCASSVAGFGSYNEQFFGPGTRLTVL.